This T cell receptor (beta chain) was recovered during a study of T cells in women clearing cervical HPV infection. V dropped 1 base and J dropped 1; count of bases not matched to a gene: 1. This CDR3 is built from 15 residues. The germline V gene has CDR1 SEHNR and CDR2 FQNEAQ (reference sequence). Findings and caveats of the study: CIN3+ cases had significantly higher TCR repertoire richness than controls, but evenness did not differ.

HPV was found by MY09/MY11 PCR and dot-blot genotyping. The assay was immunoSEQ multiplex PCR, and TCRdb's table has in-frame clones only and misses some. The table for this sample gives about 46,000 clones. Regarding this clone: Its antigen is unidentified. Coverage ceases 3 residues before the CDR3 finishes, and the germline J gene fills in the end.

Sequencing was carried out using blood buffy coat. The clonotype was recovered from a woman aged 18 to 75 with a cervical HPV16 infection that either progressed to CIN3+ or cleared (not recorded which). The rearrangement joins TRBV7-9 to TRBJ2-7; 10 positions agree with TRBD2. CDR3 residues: CASSLEGLASYEQYF. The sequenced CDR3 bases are TGTGCCAGCAGCTTAGAGGGACTAGCGTCCTACGAG.